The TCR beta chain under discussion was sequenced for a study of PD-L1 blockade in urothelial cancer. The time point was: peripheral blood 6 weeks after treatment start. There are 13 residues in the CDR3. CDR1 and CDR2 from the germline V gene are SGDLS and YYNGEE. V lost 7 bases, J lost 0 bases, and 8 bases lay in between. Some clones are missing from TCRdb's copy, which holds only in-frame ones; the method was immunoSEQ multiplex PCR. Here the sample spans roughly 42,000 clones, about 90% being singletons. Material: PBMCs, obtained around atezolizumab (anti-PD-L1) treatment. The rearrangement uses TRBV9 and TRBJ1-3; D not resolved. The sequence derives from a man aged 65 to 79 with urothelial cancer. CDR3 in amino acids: CASGASSGNTIYF. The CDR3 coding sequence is TGTGCCAGCGGTGCGAGCTCTGGAAACACCATATATTTT. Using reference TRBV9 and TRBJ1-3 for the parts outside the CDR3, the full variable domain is DSGVTQTPKHLITATGQRVTLRCSPRSGDLSVYWYQQSLDQGLQFLIQYYNGEERAKGNILERFSAQQFPDLHSELNLSSLELGDSALYFCASGASSGNTIYFGEGSWLTVV.